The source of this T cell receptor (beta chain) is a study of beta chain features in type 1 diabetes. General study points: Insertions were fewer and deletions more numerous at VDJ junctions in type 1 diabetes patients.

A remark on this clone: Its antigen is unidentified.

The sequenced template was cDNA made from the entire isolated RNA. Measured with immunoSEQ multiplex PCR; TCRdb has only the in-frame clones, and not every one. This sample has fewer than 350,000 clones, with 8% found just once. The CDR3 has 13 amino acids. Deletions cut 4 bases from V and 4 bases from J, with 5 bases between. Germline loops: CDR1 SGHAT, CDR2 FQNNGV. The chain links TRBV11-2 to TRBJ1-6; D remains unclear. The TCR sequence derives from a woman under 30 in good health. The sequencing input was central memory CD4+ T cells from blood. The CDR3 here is CASSSSYNSPLHF. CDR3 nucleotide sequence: TGTGCCAGCAGCTCGAGTTATAATTCACCCCTCCACTTT.